Below, 27 T cell receptor beta chains from the same sample are listed, as sequenced in a study of blood T cell repertoires in COVID-19. Produced via immunoSEQ multiplex PCR; TCRdb's table is partial and in-frame only. This table has just over 50,000 clones, 85% to 90% appearing once. Source material: peripheral blood. Receptor source: a man of 80 years or more with active COVID-19.

The chain employs TRBV7-7 and TRBJ2-1; TRBD2 matches at 10 bases. Germline lookup yields CDR1 SSHAT and CDR2 FNYEAQ (reference sequence). This CDR3 region has 16 residues. The V gene end was trimmed by 1 base and the J gene end by 4 bases; junction bases not matched to a gene: 4. The DNA of the CDR3 is TGTGCCAGCAGCTTAGACGCTAGCGGGGGATACAATGAGCAGTTCTTC. This codes for CASSLDASGGYNEQFF.

This clone has just a few counts. J is TRBJ1-3 and V is TRBV5-1; D remains unclear. CDR1 SGHRS and CDR2 YFSETQ come from the germline V gene. V lost 4 bases and J lost 0, with 11 bases in between. This CDR3 contains 15 residues. Written as DNA, the CDR3 is TGCGCCAGCAGCGACCGGGCGGGCTCTGGAAACACCATATATTTT. The encoded protein is CASSDRAGSGNTIYF.

The chain employs TRBV5-4 and TRBJ2-2; D remains unclear. The CDR3 sequence is 12 residues long. The germline V gene encodes CDR1 SGHNT and CDR2 YYREEE (reference sequence). The V and J ends lost 0 bases and 7 bases respectively, with 4 bases between them. CDR3 amino acids: CASSLDSGELFF. Written as DNA, the CDR3 is TGTGCCAGCAGCTTGGATAGCGGGGAGCTGTTTTTT.

This rearrangement joins TRBV7-2 to TRBJ1-5; 10 nucleotides match TRBD1. The CDR3 is 15 amino acids. Per germline, CDR1 SGHTA and CDR2 FQGNSA. V trimming: 6 bases; J trimming: 9 bases; junction bases outside the gene matches: 11. The CDR3 sequence is CASRPTGTGVGPQHF. The CDR3 region has the DNA TGTGCCAGCAGGCCAACCGGGACAGGGGTAGGGCCCCAGCATTTT.

The V call is TRBV18, the J call TRBJ2-3, with D possibly TRBD2 on 5 matching bases. V lost 8 bases, J lost 0 bases, and 30 bases lay in between. Germline CDR1 reads KGHSH; CDR2 reads LQKENI. This CDR3 has 20 amino acids. This chain's CDR3 is CASTTYLMARVTASTDTQYF. Written as DNA, the CDR3 is TGTGCCAGCACCACCTATCTCATGGCGAGGGTGACGGCTAGCACAGATACGCAGTATTTT. The full variable domain, completed using reference TRBV18 and TRBJ2-3, is NAGVMQNPRHLVRRRGQEARLRCSPMKGHSHVYWYRQLPEEGLKFMVYLQKENIIDESGMPKERFSAEFPKEGPSILRIQQVVRGDSAAYFCASTTYLMARVTASTDTQYFGPGTRLTVL.

The chain is built from TRBV12-3 or TRBV12-4 and TRBJ2-7; no firm D call. V lost 1 base, J lost 7 bases, and 11 bases lay in between. CDR3 length: 13 amino acids. CDR3 region: CASSLEVKQEQYF. CDR3 DNA sequence: TGTGCCAGCAGTTTAGAAGTTAAACAGGAGCAGTACTTC.

The rearrangement links TRBV19 to TRBJ2-3; the match to TRBD2 covers 7 bases. CDR3 length equals 15 residues. V dropped 5 bases and J dropped 1; count of bases not matched to a gene: 6. Germline V CDR1 and CDR2: LNHDA, SQIVND (reference sequence). The CDR3 loop is CASSLRAGGTDTQYF. The CDR3 coding sequence is TGTGCCAGTAGTCTCAGGGCGGGGGGCACAGATACGCAGTATTTT.

This rearrangement joins TRBV11-3 to TRBJ2-1; TRBD2 might be the D (6 bases). The CDR3 runs 15 residues. Germline V CDR1 and CDR2: SGHNT, YENEEA. Trimming took off 5 bases at V and 1 base at J, with 12 bases between the two ends. Written as DNA, the CDR3 is TGTGCCAGCAGCGAAACTAGCCTATCCTACAATGAGCAGTTCTTC. Protein sequence: CASSETSLSYNEQFF.

V usage is TRBV9 and J usage is TRBJ2-3; 12 bases agree with TRBD2. The CDR3 has 17 residues. Germline V CDR1 and CDR2: SGDLS, YYNGEE. Trimming removed 4 bases from V and 6 bases from J; junction bases left unmatched: 12. CDR3 DNA sequence: TGTGCCAGCAGCCCCCCGACTAGCGGGAGTGTTACGGATACGCAGTATTTT. Protein: CASSPPTSGSVTDTQYF.

The J gene is TRBJ1-5, the V gene TRBV4-1; D unresolved. CDR3 length: 17 amino acids. The V end lost 0 bases, the J end lost 3 bases, and 15 bases lay between the germline ends. Germline CDR1 reads MGHRA; CDR2 reads YSYEKL. CDR3: CASSQDPRTSNNQPQHF. DNA of the CDR3: TGCGCCAGCAGCCAAGACCCCAGGACTTCTAACAATCAGCCCCAGCATTTT.

The chain employs TRBV6-5 and TRBJ2-3; weak D call: TRBD2 (6 bases). Trimming pared 8 bases from V and 4 bases from J, leaving 16 bases between. The CDR3 is 14 residues long. Germline lookup yields CDR1 MNHEY and CDR2 SVGAGI. CDR3 in DNA: TGTGCCAGCCGGACTACCACCCCCGCAGATACGCAGTATTTT. Amino acid sequence: CASRTTTPADTQYF.

This clone was recorded once. The genes are TRBV21-1 and TRBJ2-3; TRBD1 reflects the table's D call only, with no check against the DNA. TRBV21-1 is given as a pseudogene. The CDR3 loop spans 17 amino acids. The CDR3, as DNA: TGTGCCAGCAGCTCCCCATACAGACAGAGCCACACAGATACGCAGTATTTT. Its translation: CASSSPYRQSHTDTQYF.

The chain couples TRBV5-1 to TRBJ2-3, with unresolved D. CDR1 SGHRS and CDR2 YFSETQ come from the germline V gene. The CDR3 runs 16 residues. V was clipped by 0 bases and J by 0 bases, with 11 bases between them. CDR3 residues: CASSLDGGTSTDTQYF. CDR3 coding DNA: TGCGCCAGCAGCTTGGATGGCGGAACTAGCACAGATACGCAGTATTTT.

This clone has a single count. The V and J genes are TRBV19 and TRBJ1-2; D perhaps matches TRBD1 (6 bases). The CDR3 has 15 residues. Trimming took 5 bases from V and 4 from J, leaving 17 bases between them. The germline V gene has CDR1 LNHDA and CDR2 SQIVND (reference sequence). For the CDR3, the DNA is TGTGCCAGTAGTCCGTCTCAGGGGCGAGGCTATGGCTACACCTTC. Protein: CASSPSQGRGYGYTF.

This chain joins TRBV21-1 and TRBJ1-6; TRBD1 is taken as the D call from the table, unchecked against the DNA. TRBV21-1 is a pseudogene locus. CDR3 length: 20 amino acids. The CDR3 nucleotides read TGTGCCAGCAGCAAATTCTATCTTTTTTCAGGGAAACCCTATAATTCACCCCTCCACTTT. It translates to CASSKFYLFSGKPYNSPLHF.

The V and J genes are TRBV10-3 and TRBJ2-7; TRBD2 agrees at 11 bases. The V segment lost 0 bases and the J segment 3 bases; nucleotides outside the gene matches: 1. The CDR3 spans 15 residues. CDR1 ENHRY and CDR2 SYGVKD come from the germline V gene. The CDR3 region is CAISESTSGNYEQYF. The CDR3, as DNA: TGTGCCATCAGTGAGTCGACTAGCGGGAACTACGAGCAGTACTTC.

The V gene is TRBV10-3, the J gene TRBJ2-1, with TRBD2 matching 15 bases. The CDR3 covers 18 residues. Germline CDR1 is ENHRY and CDR2 is SYGVKD. With V trimmed by 8 bases and J by 6 bases, 14 bases remained unmatched. CDR3 region: CAIGPGLAGGTPGNEQFF. The CDR3 nucleotides are TGTGCCATCGGACCGGGACTAGCGGGAGGCACCCCCGGCAATGAGCAGTTCTTC.

This clone was seen just once. This sequence joins TRBV19 and TRBJ2-3; D unclear. CDR3 length: 15 residues. CDR1 and CDR2 from the germline V gene are LNHDA and SQIVND (reference sequence). V dropped 5 bases and J dropped 1 base, with 13 bases sitting between them. The CDR3 nucleotides read TGTGCCAGTAGTCAGATAGCCGCAGGCACAGATACGCAGTATTTT. Amino acids: CASSQIAAGTDTQYF.

This clone has just one count. The chain links TRBV3-1 (or the pseudogene TRBV3-2) to TRBJ2-1; D may be TRBD2 (7 bases). V was cut by 4 bases and J by 4 bases, with 14 bases left in between. CDR1 and CDR2 from the germline V gene are LGHDT and YNNKEL (reference sequence). CDR3 length: 15 amino acids. Here the CDR3 DNA reads TGTGCCAGCAGCCTCGGACTAGGGGGTTACAATGAGCAGTTCTTC. Encoded protein: CASSLGLGGYNEQFF.

In DNA form, the CDR3 reads TGTGCCAGCAGGAAAGAACTGGACACTGAAGCTTTCTTT. This translates into CASRKELDTEAFF. V and J are TRBV6-4 and TRBJ1-1; no clear D. There are 13 residues in the CDR3. The germline gives CDR1 MRHNA, CDR2 SNTAGT. Trimming cost V 6 bases and J 3 bases, with 11 bases left between them.

V and J are TRBV2 and TRBJ2-7; the D gene is possibly TRBD2 (5 bases). Germline CDR1 SNHLY, CDR2 FYNNEI. The V and J ends lost 6 bases and 2 bases respectively, with 14 bases between them. The CDR3 has 14 residues. Written as DNA, the CDR3 is TGTGCCAGCAGCCCGCTCGCCGGGACCTACGAGCAGTACTTC. This translates into CASSPLAGTYEQYF.

This rearrangement joins TRBV19 to TRBJ2-2, with no clear D. The V end was cut by 5 bases, the J end by 0 bases, with 7 bases between. In germline, CDR1 is LNHDA, CDR2 SQIVND (reference sequence). CDR3 size: 14 residues. The CDR3 nucleotides are TGTGCCAGTAGTCGGGTCGCGAACACCGGGGAGCTGTTTTTT. As protein: CASSRVANTGELFF.

The rearrangement joins TRBV7-2 to TRBJ2-1; TRBD1 matches 7 bases. This CDR3 comprises 17 residues. Germline assignment: CDR1 SGHTA and CDR2 FQGNSA. The V gene end was trimmed by 1 base and the J gene end by 8 bases; junction bases not matched to a gene: 14. The CDR3 coding sequence is TGTGCCAGCAGCTTAGTCTCGGTTGGACAGGCAGTCGATGAGCAGTTCTTC. The encoded protein is CASSLVSVGQAVDEQFF.

J is TRBJ2-3 and V is TRBV7-3, with D uncertain. The V end was cut by 2 bases, the J end by 5 bases, with 11 bases between. The germline CDR1 and CDR2 sequences are SGHTA and FQGTGA. The CDR3 runs to 14 residues. As DNA, the CDR3 is TGTGCCAGCAGCTTAGGCGGCCAAGTAGATACGCAGTATTTT. It codes for CASSLGGQVDTQYF.

This chain connects TRBV28 to TRBJ1-2; the match to TRBD1 covers 7 bases. Germline-derived CDR1 and CDR2 are MDHEN and SYDVKM. With 6 bases clipped from V and 3 bases from J, the junction kept 4 bases outside the gene matches. The CDR3 covers 13 residues. Here the CDR3 DNA reads TGTGCCAGCAGGAGGGGGCACGACTATGGCTACACCTTC. It yields the protein CASRRGHDYGYTF.

The chain is built from TRBV10-3 and TRBJ2-7; 9 positions match TRBD2. The CDR3 has 16 amino acids. The trim removed 4 bases at V and 0 bases at J, leaving 7 bases unmatched. Germline loops: CDR1 ENHRY, CDR2 SYGVKD. The CDR3 spells CAISGGAGGASYEQYF. Written as DNA, the CDR3 is TGTGCCATCAGTGGGGGAGCGGGGGGCGCCTCCTACGAGCAGTACTTC.

There are a few counts of this clone. The J gene is TRBJ1-5, the V gene TRBV7-8; the D gene is possibly TRBD1 (6 bases). This CDR3 contains 15 residues. The germline CDR1 and CDR2 sequences are SGHVS and FQNEAQ. Trimming stripped 1 base from V and 4 bases from J, with 11 bases between. The CDR3 bases are TGTGCCAGCAGCTTAGAGAGACAGGTTAATCAGCCCCAGCATTTT. This sequence encodes CASSLERQVNQPQHF.